What follows are 19 T cell receptor beta chains derived from one specimen sequenced in a study of response to subunit inactivated influenza vaccine. In TCRdb, the RT-PCR reads were re-called with MiXCR into one record per CDR3 protein. The sample has 450,000 to 700,000 distinct CDR3 sequences, 12% to 15% seen once; the top ten hold over 8.5%. Sequencing used PBMCs from blood, obtained 12 days after vaccination. Receptor source: a man aged 50 or older who received an inactivated influenza vaccine.

There are a few counts of this clonotype. This sequence joins TRBV28 and TRBJ2-2; perhaps TRBD2 as D (6 bases). Germline V gene lookup returns CDR1 MDHEN and CDR2 SYDVKM. Trimming shortened V by 6 bases and J by 5 bases, and 16 bases separated the two germline ends. The CDR3 sequence is 15 residues long. The CDR3 here is CASRGTTAGTGELFF. CDR3 coding DNA: TGTGCCAGCAGAGGGACCACGGCGGGAACCGGGGAGCTGTTTTTT.

The chain combines TRBV7-2 with TRBJ2-7; D is undetermined. Trimming took off 5 bases at V and 1 base at J, with 12 bases between the two ends. Looked up from germline, CDR1 is SGHTA and CDR2 is FQGNSA. The CDR3 loop spans 14 amino acids. The CDR3 region has the DNA TGTGCCAGCAGCCTTAGACAAGTATCCTACGAGCAGTACTTC. Its translation is CASSLRQVSYEQYF.

Ten or more counts support this clonotype. This rearrangement joins TRBV18 to TRBJ1-5; weak D call: TRBD1 (5 bases). This CDR3 region has 13 residues. Germline CDR1 and CDR2: KGHSH and LQKENI. Trimming removed 2 bases at V and 5 bases at J, with 7 bases between. The CDR3 sequence: CASSPGRDQPQHF. CDR3 DNA: TGTGCCAGCTCACCAGGCAGGGATCAGCCCCAGCATTTT.

In its sample, this clonotype was seen a few times. V gene TRBV14 combines with J gene TRBJ2-3; D is perhaps TRBD1 (5 bases). CDR3 length: 18 amino acids. Between the trimmed V and J ends, which lost 0 bases and 6 bases, there was a span of 22 bases. Germline CDR1 is SGHDN and CDR2 is FVKESK. CDR3 DNA sequence: TGTGCCAGCAGCCAAGATGTTAGGGGCCGCGCCCCCATGGATACGCAGTATTTT. It is translated as CASSQDVRGRAPMDTQYF. The full variable domain, completed using reference TRBV14 and TRBJ2-3, is EAGVTQFPSHSVIEKGQTVTLRCDPISGHDNLYWYRRVMGKEIKFLLHFVKESKQDESGMPNNRFLAERTGGTYSTLKVQPAELEDSGVYFCASSQDVRGRAPMDTQYFGPGTRLTVL.

CDR3 DNA: TGTGCCAGCAGTGAAGGGGGGACAGGGGTACAAGAGACCCAGTACTTC. Protein product: CASSEGGTGVQETQYF. The gene calls are TRBV25-1 and TRBJ2-5; TRBD1 aligns across 10 bases. CDR3 length: 16 amino acids. The V and J ends lost 2 bases and 2 bases, in that order; junction bases with no gene match: 5. The germline gives CDR1 MGHDK, CDR2 SYGVNS.

This clonotype was seen more than once but under ten times. V gene TRBV4-3 combines with J gene TRBJ2-6; possibly TRBD1 for D (5 bases). V shed 0 bases and J shed 8 bases, with 14 bases lying between them. The CDR3 has 16 amino acids. The germline CDR1 and CDR2 sequences are LGHNA and YSLEER. CDR3 nucleotide sequence: TGCGCCAGCAGCCAAGAAAATGCGCAGGGAACCAACGTCCTGACTTTC. Protein sequence: CASSQENAQGTNVLTF.

This clonotype was observed a handful of times. The chain has TRBV5-6 and TRBJ2-1; 10 bases align to TRBD2. After removal of 3 bases from V and 8 bases from J, the junction contained 8 bases not matched to a gene. This CDR3 has 15 residues. Germline V gene lookup returns CDR1 SGHDT and CDR2 YYEEEE. The CDR3 is CASSSSGSDWYEQFF. The CDR3 nucleotides read TGTGCCAGCAGCTCTAGCGGGAGCGATTGGTATGAGCAGTTCTTC.

As to this clonotype: A much larger clone lies a single base off, so this may be a read error. The chain's CDR3 is CASSPAAQAKNIQYF. The DNA for the CDR3 is TGCGCCAGCAGCCCGGCGGCACAAGCCAAAAACATTCAGTACTTC. The chain uses TRBV5-1 and TRBJ2-4; no firm D call. Trimming removed 4 bases at V and 0 bases at J, with 11 bases between. The CDR3 spans 15 residues. CDR1 is SGHRS, CDR2 YFSETQ, per germline.

This clonotype was seen a few times. The chain joins TRBV4-3 to TRBJ2-4; D remains ambiguous. Germline-derived CDR1 and CDR2 are LGHNA and YSLEER. This CDR3 is 14 amino acids long. The germline V and J ends were trimmed by 0 bases and 8 bases, with 11 bases remaining between them. The CDR3 DNA reads TGCGCCAGCAGCCAAGATCTGTGGGGATACATTCAGTACTTC. Its protein is CASSQDLWGYIQYF.

This clonotype appeared a few times. V and J are TRBV7-2 and TRBJ2-7; D call uncertain. Trimming stripped 1 base from V and 3 bases from J, with 13 bases between. The CDR3 consists of 15 residues. CDR1 SGHTA and CDR2 FQGNSA come from the germline V gene. The CDR3 is CASSLGSQENYEQYF. The CDR3 DNA reads as TGTGCCAGCAGCTTAGGAAGCCAAGAAAACTACGAGCAGTACTTC.

The gene calls are TRBV7-9 and TRBJ2-7, with D maybe TRBD1 (6 bases). This CDR3 spans 15 amino acids. Per germline, CDR1 SEHNR and CDR2 FQNEAQ (reference sequence). The V gene lost 4 bases and the J gene lost 0 bases, with 13 bases spanning the gap. The CDR3 loop reads CASSSPGHVSYEQYF. The CDR3 coding sequence is TGTGCCAGCAGCTCTCCGGGACACGTCTCCTACGAGCAGTACTTC.

The chain recombines TRBV4-2 with TRBJ1-5; 9 bases align to TRBD1. The CDR3 runs to 16 residues. V dropped 3 bases and J dropped 9; count of bases not matched to a gene: 12. CDR1 is LGHNA, CDR2 YNFKEQ, per germline. The CDR3 loop is CASSHQGQGGGWPQHF. In nucleotides, the CDR3 is TGTGCCAGCAGCCATCAGGGACAGGGTGGAGGTTGGCCCCAGCATTTT.

This clonotype was observed at least ten times. The chain combines TRBV3-1 with TRBJ1-1, with a possible D match to TRBD1 (5 bases). The CDR3 is 14 amino acids. Trimming stripped 1 base from V and 3 bases from J, with 9 bases between. From germline, CDR1 is LGHDT and CDR2 YNNKEL (reference sequence). CDR3 bases: TGTGCCAGCAGCCAAGGTTGGGGGGACACTGAAGCTTTCTTT. As protein: CASSQGWGDTEAFF.

This clonotype was recorded a few times. This chain joins TRBV7-9 and TRBJ2-1; D is perhaps TRBD1 or TRBD2 (5 bases each). V gave up 7 bases and J gave up 7 bases, with 26 bases separating them. CDR1 is SEHNR, CDR2 FQNEAQ, per germline (reference sequence). The CDR3 consists of 17 residues. The CDR3 protein is CASNRFVGDRSGNEQFF. CDR3 nucleotide sequence: TGTGCCAGCAACCGATTCGTTGGGGACCGTTCGGGGAATGAGCAGTTCTTC. The complete variable domain, with remaining parts taken from reference TRBV7-9 and TRBJ2-1, reads DTGVSQNPRHKITKRGQNVTFRCDPISEHNRLYWYRQTLGQGPEFLTYFQNEAQLEKSRLLSDRFSAERPKGSFSTLEIQRTEQGDSAMYLCASNRFVGDRSGNEQFFGPGTRLTVL.

This clonotype was seen a handful of times. The chain joins TRBV4-3 to TRBJ1-1; D gene uncertain. The CDR3 consists of 13 residues. Germline values: CDR1 LGHNA, CDR2 YSLEER. Trimming shortened V by 0 bases and J by 4 bases, and 6 bases separated the two germline ends. The DNA for the CDR3 is TGCGCCAGCAGCCAAGAACGAACCACTGAAGCTTTCTTT. Protein: CASSQERTTEAFF.

The chain uses TRBV3-1 and TRBJ2-5; 12 bases are a match to TRBD2. Trimming removed 3 bases from V and 0 bases from J; junction bases left unmatched: 2. Per germline, CDR1 LGHDT and CDR2 YNNKEL (reference sequence). This CDR3 spans 16 amino acids. CDR3 bases: TGTGCCAGCAGCCACCGGACTAGCGGGGACCAAGAGACCCAGTACTTC. It yields the protein CASSHRTSGDQETQYF.

This chain links TRBV18 with TRBJ1-3; D gene uncertain. Germline CDR1 and CDR2: KGHSH and LQKENI. Trimming removed 3 bases at V and 1 base at J, with 10 bases between. The CDR3 runs 15 residues. The DNA of the CDR3 is TGTGCCAGCTCACCTCTGACTCAATCTGGAAACACCATATATTTT. Translated: CASSPLTQSGNTIYF.

This clonotype was seen repeatedly, ten times or more. This chain connects TRBV10-3 to TRBJ1-6; weak D call: TRBD1 (5 bases). The germline gives CDR1 ENHRY, CDR2 SYGVKD. CDR3 size: 14 residues. V was shortened by 5 bases and J by 8 bases, with 13 bases between the two germline ends. CDR3 DNA sequence: TGTGCCATCAGTACGTCCGGGGGAGATTCACCCCTCCACTTT. Its protein product is CAISTSGGDSPLHF.

This clonotype was counted a few times. V usage is TRBV28 and J usage is TRBJ1-4; TRBD1 agrees at 8 bases. V was pared by 6 bases and J by 5 bases, with 8 bases of the junction left unmatched. The CDR3 contains 15 residues. Germline lookup yields CDR1 MDHEN and CDR2 SYDVKM. The CDR3 protein is CASSFHRGSNEKLFF. CDR3 DNA sequence: TGTGCCAGCAGCTTCCACAGGGGGTCGAATGAAAAACTGTTTTTT.